The T cell receptor beta chain described here comes from a study of blood T cell repertoires in COVID-19. Study-level information: Spain, Italy and the United States supplied samples that represented acute and convalescent COVID-19. Sources were T cells, B-cell-depleted T cells, or PBMCs; the material itself was cDNA or gDNA.

Original processing notes: The authors estimated nucleated cell counts from reference gene primer amplification. Libraries were prepared by immunoSEQ multiplex PCR; TCRdb keeps only in-frame clonotypes and omits some of them. V and J calls and clone size come straight from that table; D and trimming were deduced from the DNA. The data show about 290,000 clones, approximately 80% seen once. Germline V gene data show CDR1 as LGHDT and CDR2 as YNNKEL (reference sequence). The CDR3 covers 16 residues. Germline trimming cut 4 bases from V and 6 bases from J; bases unmatched to any gene: 9. The receptor comes from a woman aged 50 to 60 with active or convalescent COVID-19. The chain is built from TRBV3-1 (or the pseudogene TRBV3-2) and TRBJ2-1; 10 bases match TRBD2. The source material was peripheral blood. CDR3 bases: TGTGCCAGCAGCCCCGTAGCGGGGGGATTACTCAATGAGCAGTTCTTC. Amino acids: CASSPVAGGLLNEQFF.